This T cell receptor beta chain was profiled in a study of PD-1 blockade in classical Hodgkin lymphoma. Trimming pared 5 bases from V and 14 bases from J, leaving 21 bases between. CDR1 is SQVTM and CDR2 is ANQGSEA in the germline V gene. This CDR3 contains 12 residues. The assay was immunoSEQ multiplex PCR, and TCRdb's table has in-frame clones only and misses some. This table has under 20,000 clones, about 80% appearing once. As for time point: cycle 4 day 1 (C4D1), after five to seven weeks of nivolumab. Brentuximab vedotin exposure varied, and every patient relapsed after autologous stem cell transplantation.

The gene calls are TRBV29-1 and TRBJ1-2, with D possibly TRBD1 on 5 matching bases. The TCR comes from a human donor with classical Hodgkin lymphoma. The specimen comprised peripheral blood mononuclear cells (PBMCs), sampled before the fourth cycle of nivolumab. The CDR3 reads CSVLVGDGRLTF. The CDR3 coding sequence is TGCAGCGTTTTGGTGGGGGACGGCCGCTTAACCTTC.